This TCR beta chain is drawn from a study of blood T cell repertoires in COVID-19. Study-wide background: Whether acute or convalescent, the COVID-19 samples came from the United States, Italy and Spain.

Recruitment covered about two dozen US areas and drew participants whose ages spanned about 18 to 90 years. Participants in the exposed group had met a COVID-19 case in the 2 weeks before joining the study. The CDR3 runs 17 residues. Germline trimming cut 5 bases from V and 7 bases from J; bases unmatched to any gene: 11. Sequenced by immunoSEQ multiplex PCR; TCRdb stores in-frame clones only, minus some. Of hundreds of thousands of clones listed, around 88% were seen once; the top ten hold roughly 4.5%. The gene calls are TRBV5-3 and TRBJ2-3; 15 positions match TRBD2. TRBV5-3 is an ORF, and what it does is uncertain. Sequencing was carried out using PBMCs or T cells enriched from blood (not recorded which). The TCR was taken from a woman aged 25 to 39 who had been exposed to COVID-19. CDR3 bases: TGTGCCAGAAGTCAGCCCCGGACTAGCGGGGGGGATCATACGCAGTATTTT. As protein: CARSQPRTSGGDHTQYF.